This T cell receptor beta chain was documented in a study of blood T cell repertoires in COVID-19 (TCRdb year 2020). With respect to the entire study: The collaborator samples originated in the United States, Italy and Spain and spanned the acute and convalescent phases of COVID-19. The material from the prospective study consisted of cDNA or gDNA derived from T cells, B-cell-depleted T cells, or PBMCs. Subjects who had been exposed to COVID-19, were actively infected with it, or had recovered from it provided the deeply sampled blood TCRbeta repertoires that made up the dataset. A freely available public database, intended as a resource for researchers studying the immune response to SARS-CoV-2, is where the repertoires were released. Samples came from the ongoing ImmuneRACE study (first 160 participants) plus 1,254 subjects from 6 global collaborators. Nearly every sample came with metadata listing a de-identified subject ID, COVID-19 status, age in years and sex. Where HLA class I and class II types were available, the types were taken from metadata supplied by the sample provider, not from assay-based typing.

CDR1 and CDR2, per the germline V gene, are SQVTM and ANQGSEA. The CDR3 starts with the cysteine, ends with the phenylalanine, and has 13 residues. Only the CDR3 part of the read is kept: 39 bases, read in frame from the first base. V ends up 4 bases short and J 10 bases short, with an unmatched junction base count of 7. Each collaborating institution followed its own protocols to collect whole blood in K2EDTA tubes. Collaborator samples were shipped for TCRbeta analysis as frozen whole blood, isolated PBMCs, or DNA extracted from either sample type. The paper's findings and limits, for the study overall: How much clinical and demographic metadata was included differed by source and by participant, and the metadata was provided uncurated.

Comments on this clone: It lacks a known antigen. Base qualities are not recorded, but no much larger clone differs from it by a single base.

The immunoSEQ Assay, a bias-controlled multiplex PCR, was used to amplify TCRbeta CDR3 regions from genomic DNA. Regarding the original processing steps: Within the assay, amplification of reference gene primers was used to estimate how many nucleated cells each sample contained. To quantify the absolute abundance of each unique TCRbeta CDR3 rearrangement, sequence reads were collapsed and filtered. Productive Simpson clonality was computed per sample as the square root of Simpson's diversity index over productive rearrangements. TCRdb limited this immuneACCESS table to in-frame rearrangements with V and J called. A share of clones is missing; checked studies link under half to unresolved V genes, and the rest is unexplained. V, J and clone size derive from that table, while D and trimming were established from the DNA sequence. This sample comprises fewer than 120,000 clones, about 72% of them detected only once. The ten top clones hold more than 7.5% of the sample.

The sequencing sample was made of peripheral blood. Here the chain combines TRBV29-1 and TRBJ2-1, with TRBD2 identical over 10 junction bases. The sequence derives from a woman aged 60-70 years with acute or convalescent COVID-19. The DNA sequence is TGCAGCGTTGGCCAGCGGGGGGGCCTGGAGCAGTTCTTC. Its coded protein is CSVGQRGGLEQFF.